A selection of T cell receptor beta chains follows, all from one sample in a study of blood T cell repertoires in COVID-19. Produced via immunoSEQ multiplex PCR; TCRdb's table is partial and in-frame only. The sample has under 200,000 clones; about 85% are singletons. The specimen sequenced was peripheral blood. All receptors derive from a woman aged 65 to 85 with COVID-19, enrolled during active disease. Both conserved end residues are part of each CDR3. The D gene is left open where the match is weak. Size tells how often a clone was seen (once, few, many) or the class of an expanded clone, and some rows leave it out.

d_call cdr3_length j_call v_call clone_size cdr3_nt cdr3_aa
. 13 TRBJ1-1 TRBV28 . TGTGCCAGCATCCGAGGGGGGAACACTGAAGCTTTCTTT CASIRGGNTEAFF
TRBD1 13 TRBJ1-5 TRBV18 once TGTGCCAGCTCACGGGACAGCGATCAGCCCCAGCATTTT CASSRDSDQPQHF
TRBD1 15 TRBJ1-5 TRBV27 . TGTGCCAGCAGGGGGACAGGGGCAAGCAATCAGCCCCAGCATTTT CASRGTGASNQPQHF
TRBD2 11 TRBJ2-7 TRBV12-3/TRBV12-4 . TGTGCCAGCAGTTTGCGGGGGGAGCAGTACTTC CASSLRGEQYF
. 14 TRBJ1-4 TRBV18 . TGTGCCAGCTCACCTCTGGGCGGGAATGAAAAACTGTTTTTT CASSPLGGNEKLFF
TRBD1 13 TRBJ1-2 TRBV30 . TGTGCCTGGAGCCCCCCCCAGGGGGCGGGCTACACCTTC CAWSPPQGAGYTF
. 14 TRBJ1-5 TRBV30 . TGTGCCTGGAGTGTACTGGGGGGGGATCAGCCCCAGCATTTT CAWSVLGGDQPQHF
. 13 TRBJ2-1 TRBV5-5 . TGTGCCAGCAGCTTGGGGCCGGGAAATGAGCAGTTCTTC CASSLGPGNEQFF
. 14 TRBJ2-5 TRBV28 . TGTGCCAGCAGTTTTTCCCCAGACCAAGAGACCCAGTACTTC CASSFSPDQETQYF
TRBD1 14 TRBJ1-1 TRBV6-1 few TGTGCCAGCAGTGAAGCTGACAGGGGGGGGCGAGCTTTCTTT CASSEADRGGRAFF
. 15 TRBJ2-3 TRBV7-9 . TGTGCCAGCAGCTTATCGCCACGGGGCACAGATACGCAGTATTTT CASSLSPRGTDTQYF
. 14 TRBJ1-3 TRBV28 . TGTGCCAGCAGCCCACTGTTTTCTGGAAACACCATATATTTT CASSPLFSGNTIYF
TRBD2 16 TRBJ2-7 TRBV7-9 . TGTGCCAGCGGCCCCTGGGATAGCGGGAGGAGGTACGAGCAGTACTTC CASGPWDSGRRYEQYF
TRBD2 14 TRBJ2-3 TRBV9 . TGTGCCAGCAGCGGGGAGGGCGCTTCAGATACGCAGTATTTT CASSGEGASDTQYF
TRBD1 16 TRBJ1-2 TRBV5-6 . TGTGCCAGCAGCCCCTATGACAGGGGGGTTGCTTATGGCTACACCTTC CASSPYDRGVAYGYTF
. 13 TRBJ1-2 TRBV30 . TGTGCCTGGAGCACGGGAGTGGACTATGGCTACACCTTC CAWSTGVDYGYTF
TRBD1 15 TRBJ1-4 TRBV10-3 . TGTGCCATCAGTGAGTCAGGGGACAGGGGTGAAAAACTGTTTTTT CAISESGDRGEKLFF
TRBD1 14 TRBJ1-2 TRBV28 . TGTGCCAGCAGTTTAGGCAGGGGGCTTTATGGCTACACCTTC CASSLGRGLYGYTF
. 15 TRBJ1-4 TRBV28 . TGTGCCAGCAGTCCCCTCAGCGGGGCGAATGAAAAACTGTTTTTT CASSPLSGANEKLFF
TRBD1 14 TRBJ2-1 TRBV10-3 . TGTGCCATTGCTGGGACAGGGGGCTACAATGAGCAGTTCTTC CAIAGTGGYNEQFF
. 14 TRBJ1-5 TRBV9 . TGTGCCAGCAGCGTAGGCGGTAGCAATCAGCCCCAGCATTTT CASSVGGSNQPQHF
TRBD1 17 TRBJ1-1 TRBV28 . TGTGCCAGCAGTTCCCCCAGGTCCCGGGACAGGGTTGCTGAAGCTTTCTTT CASSSPRSRDRVAEAFF